The rows below give T cell receptor beta chains drawn from one sample of a study of type 1 regulatory T cells. Using its own MiXCR run on the reads, TCRdb lists one record per CDR3 protein. The table has some 21,000 distinct CDR3 sequences, around 43% seen once. These receptors have no identified antigens. Sequenced input: cultured T cells, either the whole culture or a sorted T cell fraction (not recorded which). These receptors were collected from a human donor in good health. Both conserved end residues are part of each CDR3. Each record gives: clone size, V gene, D gene, J gene, CDR3 DNA, CDR3 protein. D genes are given only for firm matches. Clone sizes are given selectively: once, few, many, or a class where the clone is expanded.

NA	TRBV6-2/TRBV6-3	NA	TRBJ1-1	TGTGCCAGCAGTTATAGCATCAGGTTTACTGAAGCTTTCTTT	CASSYSIRFTEAFF
NA	TRBV12-3/TRBV12-4	NA	TRBJ1-3	TGTGCCAGCAGACTGACAGGTGGAAACACCATATATTTT	CASRLTGGNTIYF
medium-sized	TRBV28	NA	TRBJ1-2	TGTGCCAGCAGTACCGGGCCCCCCAACTATGGCTACACCTTC	CASSTGPPNYGYTF
NA	TRBV6-5	NA	TRBJ1-2	TGTGCCAGCAGTTACTGGTCTCCGGTACAGGGTGGCGGCTACACCTTC	CASSYWSPVQGGGYTF
NA	TRBV28	NA	TRBJ2-3	TGTGCCAGCATCAAAGACAGATTTAACACAGATACGCAGTATTTT	CASIKDRFNTDTQYF
NA	TRBV5-8	NA	TRBJ1-1	TGTGCCAGCAGCTTGTGGATCCTACAGGGGAACACTGAAGCTTTCTTT	CASSLWILQGNTEAFF
NA	TRBV3-1	NA	TRBJ1-1	TGTGCCAGCAGCCTGAGGGTGAACACTGAAGGTTTCTTT	CASSLRVNTEGFF
NA	TRBV6-6	NA	TRBJ1-2	TGTGCCAGCAGGATACAGGGAGTAGGAGATGGCTACACCTTC	CASRIQGVGDGYTF
few	TRBV5-1	NA	TRBJ1-6	TGCGCCAGCAGGGTTGTCTCCTATAATTCACCCCTCCACTTT	CASRVVSYNSPLHF
NA	TRBV7-2	NA	TRBJ1-2	TGTGCCAGCAGCTTCACAGGGCCTAACTATGGCTACACCTTC	CASSFTGPNYGYTF
NA	TRBV5-6	NA	TRBJ1-1	TGTGCCAGCAGACCTACCGGGACAACGAACACTGAAGCTTTCTTT	CASRPTGTTNTEAFF
NA	TRBV27	NA	TRBJ1-5	TGTGCCAGCCGCAGTCGGGGATCTCAGGGTCAGCCCCAGCATTTT	CASRSRGSQGQPQHF
few	TRBV3-1	NA	TRBJ2-5	TGTGCCAGCAGCCAAGATGTGCTAGTCGGGGCCCAGTACTTC	CASSQDVLVGAQYF
NA	TRBV7-2	TRBD1	TRBJ2-1	TGTGCCAGCAGCAGCAGGGGGCAAGAGCAGTTCTTC	CASSSRGQEQFF
few	TRBV5-1	NA	TRBJ1-1	TGCGCCAGCAGCTTTGGGTCCTCCATGAACACTGAAGCTTTCTTT	CASSFGSSMNTEAFF
NA	TRBV5-1	TRBD1	TRBJ2-4	TGTGCCAGCAGCTCCGGACAGGGTTGGGTCGAAAACATTCAGTACTTC	CASSSGQGWVENIQYF
NA	TRBV6-5	NA	TRBJ1-5	TGTGCCAGCAGACGTGGGGGTTTTCAGCCCCAGCATTTT	CASRRGGFQPQHF
NA	TRBV18	NA	TRBJ1-1	TGTGCCAGCTCACCACTGCAGGGAGGCACTGAAGCTTTCTTT	CASSPLQGGTEAFF
once	TRBV6-5	TRBD1	TRBJ1-4	TGTGCCAGCAGTTACTTTACAGGGGGTGAAAAACTGTTTTTT	CASSYFTGGEKLFF
few	TRBV5-1	TRBD1	TRBJ2-7	TGCGCCAGCACATCCGAGGGGACAGCACACGAGCAGTACTTC	CASTSEGTAHEQYF
NA	TRBV19	NA	TRBJ1-2	TGTGCCAGTAGTATAGGAGGCGTTGGCTACACCTTC	CASSIGGVGYTF
NA	TRBV7-9	TRBD2	TRBJ2-1	TGTGCCAGCAGCTTTAACGGGGGACTACCCACCAGTGAGCAGTTCTTC	CASSFNGGLPTSEQFF
many	TRBV27	NA	TRBJ2-3	TGTGCCAGCAGTTCCAGGACTGCCACAGATACGCAGTATTTT	CASSSRTATDTQYF
NA	TRBV5-1	NA	TRBJ1-2	TGCGCCAGCAGCTTAGACGGCCTCTATGGCTACACCTTC	CASSLDGLYGYTF
NA	TRBV2	NA	TRBJ1-4	TGTGCCACCCAACCGCAGGGATCTAATGAAAAACTGTTTTTT	CATQPQGSNEKLFF
few	TRBV3-1	NA	TRBJ2-3	TGTGCCAGCAGCCCCCTTCGGGGGCGTAGGTTCGGGTTGGGCCTTACAGATACGCAGTATTTT	CASSPLRGRRFGLGLTDTQYF
few	TRBV7-2	NA	TRBJ1-5	TGTGCCAGCAGCTTAGACAGGGCGGTCCAGCCCCAGCATTTT	CASSLDRAVQPQHF
many	TRBV7-2	NA	TRBJ2-1	TGTGCCAGCAGGACCTCTGTAGCCGACAATGAGCAGTTCTTC	CASRTSVADNEQFF
once	TRBV3-1	NA	TRBJ2-7	TGTGCCAGCAGTCTAACGTTACAAACCTTCTACGAGCAGTACTTC	CASSLTLQTFYEQYF
many	TRBV3-1	TRBD1	TRBJ2-1	TGTGCCAGCAGCCAGGACAGGGTGCGAAATGAGCAGTTCTTC	CASSQDRVRNEQFF
NA	TRBV5-1	NA	TRBJ1-4	TGCGCCAGCAGCTTGGGAGGGGTCGATGAAAAACTGTTTTTT	CASSLGGVDEKLFF
NA	TRBV10-3	NA	TRBJ1-3	TGTGCCATCGGTCTCGGGGCGCAAGGAAACACCATATATTTT	CAIGLGAQGNTIYF
few	TRBV7-2	TRBD2	TRBJ2-7	TGTGCCAGCAGCGCGCCCGGACTAGCGGGGAGGTACGAGCAGTACTTC	CASSAPGLAGRYEQYF
many	TRBV12-3/TRBV12-4	NA	TRBJ2-7	TGTGCCAGCAGCCCCGCCGGGGGCGGACTGTACGAGCAGTACTTC	CASSPAGGGLYEQYF
few	TRBV2	NA	TRBJ1-1	TGTGCCAGCAGCCTGGACTTGCAGCGGATGAACACTGAAGCTTTCTTT	CASSLDLQRMNTEAFF
NA	TRBV20-1	TRBD1	TRBJ2-5	TGCAGTGCTACCCGGACAGGGGGCCAAGAGACCCAGTACTTC	CSATRTGGQETQYF
NA	TRBV2	NA	TRBJ1-4	TGTGCCAGCAGCGGCCTACTAGCAACTAATGAAAAACTGTTTTTT	CASSGLLATNEKLFF
few	TRBV7-2	NA	TRBJ1-2	TGTGCCAGCAGCTTAGCCCCGGGGCCAGATAACTATGGCTACACCTTC	CASSLAPGPDNYGYTF
few	TRBV4-2	TRBD1	TRBJ1-6	TGTGCCAGCAGCCAAGAAGAGGGGGCTTTGTGGTCACCCCTCCACTTT	CASSQEEGALWSPLHF
few	TRBV10-3	NA	TRBJ2-1	TGTGCCATCAGTGGGAAACAGGCCACCTACAATGAGCAGTTCTTC	CAISGKQATYNEQFF
NA	TRBV5-1	NA	TRBJ1-1	TGCGCCAGCAGCTACTCAGGGCGGGACACTGAAGCTTTCTTT	CASSYSGRDTEAFF
NA	TRBV5-1	NA	TRBJ2-5	TGCGCCAGCACCATCAAGGAGGGGGGAAAAGAGACCCAGTACTTC	CASTIKEGGKETQYF
NA	TRBV6-5	NA	TRBJ1-2	TGTGCCAGCAGTTCCGGGAATGGGGGCTATGGCTACACCTTC	CASSSGNGGYGYTF
few	TRBV28	NA	TRBJ2-1	TGTGCCAGCATAGGTTGGCAGACCTACAATGAGCAGTTCTTC	CASIGWQTYNEQFF
NA	TRBV5-5	NA	TRBJ1-1	TGTGCCAGCAGCTTGCTGGGCGCCCTGAACACTGAAGCTTTCTTT	CASSLLGALNTEAFF
NA	TRBV29-1	TRBD2	TRBJ2-3	TGCAGCGGGGGCGGGGGGAACATAGATACGCAGTATTTT	CSGGGGNIDTQYF
few	TRBV18	TRBD1	TRBJ1-2	TGTGCCAGCTCACCAGCAGGGGGTGGCTACACCTTC	CASSPAGGGYTF
NA	TRBV7-9	TRBD1	TRBJ2-7	TGTGCCAGCAGCTTGGGACAGTCCGATTACGAGCAGTACTTC	CASSLGQSDYEQYF
NA	TRBV20-1	TRBD2	TRBJ2-7	TGCAGTGCTAGGAGACTAGCGGCGAGCTCCTACGAGCAGTACTTC	CSARRLAASSYEQYF
NA	TRBV7-9	NA	TRBJ1-5	TGTGCCAGCAGCCTACAGGGTCAGCAGCCCCAGCATTTT	CASSLQGQQPQHF
NA	TRBV2	NA	TRBJ1-1	TGTGCCAGCAGTGATCTGGGACTCATGAACACTGAAGCTTTCTTT	CASSDLGLMNTEAFF
NA	TRBV12-3/TRBV12-4	NA	TRBJ1-5	TGTGCCAGCAGCCACCGAGGGTCCCAGCATTTT	CASSHRGSQHF
NA	TRBV9	TRBD2	TRBJ2-3	TGTGCCAGCAGCGTAGTAGCGGGGGGTAGAGATACGCAGTATTTT	CASSVVAGGRDTQYF
medium-sized	TRBV4-3	NA	TRBJ1-1	TGCGCCAGCAGCCAAGCCGGACAGCCGAACACTGAAGCTTTCTTT	CASSQAGQPNTEAFF
NA	TRBV6-6	NA	TRBJ2-3	TGTGCCAGCCCAGTAAACGATACGCGAGCTAGCACAGATACGCAGTATTTT	CASPVNDTRASTDTQYF